This is a list of T cell receptor beta chains from one sample in a study of blood T cells in healthy people across ages. TCRdb independently ran MiXCR on the 5' RACE reads; one entry per CDR3 protein. Among hundreds of thousands of distinct CDR3 sequences, about 27% were seen once, and the ten largest hold about 3.9%. These same records also appear under a second study, on T cells of mothers and their children.

The sequencing input was blood. These receptors originate from a boy aged 2 to 10 in good health. CDR3s include the opening cysteine and the closing phenylalanine or tryptophan. The D gene is left open where the match is weak. Not all rows give a size; the values are once, few, many and, for expanded clones, a class.

v_call	j_call	d_call	clone_size	cdr3_nt	cdr3_aa
TRBV6-5	TRBJ2-5	NA	NA	TGTGCCAGCAGAGAGACTAGGAAGGGTGAGCAGTACTTC	CASRETRKGEQYF
TRBV3-1	TRBJ2-7	NA	few	TGTGCCAGCAGCCAGGCCCGGGAGCAGTACTTC	CASSQAREQYF
TRBV5-1	TRBJ1-4	NA	few	TGCGCCAGCAGCTGGGCCGGGAGTATTACAGAAAAACTGTTTTTT	CASSWAGSITEKLFF
TRBV19	TRBJ2-7	TRBD1	few	TGTGCCAGTAGCTTTTTATCCGGGACAGGGGTCTACGAGCAGTACTTC	CASSFLSGTGVYEQYF
TRBV11-2	TRBJ1-3	NA	NA	TGTGCCAGCAGCCAGGGGAAGGGAGGAAACACCATATATTTT	CASSQGKGGNTIYF
TRBV2	TRBJ1-4	NA	few	TGTGCCAGCAGCCCAGACTTGGGGCCCGGGGAAAAACTGTTTTTT	CASSPDLGPGEKLFF
TRBV9	TRBJ2-3	NA	NA	TGTGCCAGCAGCGTAGCTCTCAATTGGGGAGATACGCAGTATTTT	CASSVALNWGDTQYF
TRBV10-3	TRBJ2-5	NA	NA	TGTGCCATCAGTGATGAGCAAGAGACCCAGTACTTC	CAISDEQETQYF
TRBV2	TRBJ2-3	TRBD1	NA	TGTGCCAGCAGTGAAGCGACAACAGGGGGGCCAGATACGCAGTATTTT	CASSEATTGGPDTQYF
TRBV30	TRBJ2-2	NA	NA	TGTGCCTGGAGTGTTGGGGACCCAGACACCGGGGAGCTGTTTTTT	CAWSVGDPDTGELFF
TRBV11-2	TRBJ2-2	TRBD1	NA	TGTGCCAGCAGCTCAGGACAGGGGGCGAGAGGGTACACCGGGGAGCTGTTTTTT	CASSSGQGARGYTGELFF
TRBV6-5	TRBJ1-2	NA	NA	TGTGCCCGACCAACAGTGCCCTATGGCTACACCTTC	CARPTVPYGYTF
TRBV11-2	TRBJ2-2	NA	NA	TGTGCCAGCAGCTCGGTTCAGGGGTCCACCGGGGAGCTGTTTTTT	CASSSVQGSTGELFF
TRBV7-3	TRBJ1-1	NA	NA	TGTGCCAGCAGCTTAAACTCGGGGGGGGGTAGTGAAGCTTTCTTT	CASSLNSGGGSEAFF
TRBV19	TRBJ1-4	NA	NA	TGTGCCAGTAGTATAAGCAGGACGGGAGATAATGAAAAACTGTTTTTT	CASSISRTGDNEKLFF
TRBV20-1	TRBJ2-1	TRBD2	NA	TGCAGTGCTCGAGCTGGGACTAGCGCCTACAATGAGCAGTTCTTC	CSARAGTSAYNEQFF
TRBV3-1	TRBJ2-1	TRBD2	NA	TGTGCCAGCAGACCGGGACTAGCGCGGAAGGAACAGTTCTTC	CASRPGLARKEQFF
TRBV29-1	TRBJ2-7	NA	NA	TGCAGCGTTGAAGATTCGGGGGGCAGAGTGTCAGAATCCTACGAGCAGTACTTC	CSVEDSGGRVSESYEQYF
TRBV21-1	TRBJ2-5	NA	NA	TGTGCCAGCAGCAAAGGTATTCGGTCTAGCGGACAAGAGACCCAGTACTTC	CASSKGIRSSGQETQYF
TRBV7-2	TRBJ2-1	NA	NA	TGTGCCAGCAGCTTAGCGGGGGTCCCTCGTGGTGAGCAGTTCTTC	CASSLAGVPRGEQFF
TRBV4-3	TRBJ2-7	TRBD2	many	TGCGCCAGCAGCCCAGGACTAGCGGGAGGTACCGAGCAGTACTTC	CASSPGLAGGTEQYF
TRBV13	TRBJ2-7	TRBD1	NA	TGTGCCAGCAGCGCGACAGGGCCGACCTACGAGCAGTACTTC	CASSATGPTYEQYF
TRBV30	TRBJ2-2	TRBD2	few	TGTGCCTGTCTAGGCGCGGGGGGGCTCACCGGGGAGCTGTTTTTT	CACLGAGGLTGELFF
TRBV9	TRBJ2-5	NA	few	TGTGCCAGCAGCGCCCCGACAGTCCCGGGAGAGACCCAGTACTTC	CASSAPTVPGETQYF
TRBV29-1	TRBJ2-3	NA	NA	TGCAGCGTAGAACTAGAAACTTTGACAGATACGCAGTATTTT	CSVELETLTDTQYF
TRBV6-2/TRBV6-3	TRBJ2-1	NA	NA	TGTGCCAGCAGTTACGCGGCTAGCTCCTACAATGAGCAGTTCTTC	CASSYAASSYNEQFF